This T cell receptor (beta chain) was obtained from a study of cytomegalovirus exposure and HLA in healthy donors. Overall study: Of 398 genotyped donors, more than 75% clustered with self-reported Caucasian donors. Findings and limits, study-wide: Among TCR sequences, most were rare, though some public TCRs appeared in many donors.

Germline CDR1 and CDR2: MNHEY and SMNVEV (reference sequence). The CDR3 spans 17 residues. The J segment lost 5 bases and the V segment lost 0 bases, leaving 10 bases of the junction unmatched. Nominal health characterized the donors when sampled, though unrecorded immune exposures were likely. On this clone: Its antigen is undetermined.

Vbeta (60) and Jbeta (13) primers were used in the PCR. Sequencing was performed with immunoSEQ multiplex PCR; in TCRdb, only in-frame clones are kept and a portion is missing. Of fewer than 250,000 clones listed, roughly four fifths are singletons. The source material was PBMCs. The gene calls are TRBV27 and TRBJ2-1; 7 bases map to TRBD1. This clonotype originated in a girl aged 5 to 17 in good health and CMV-seronegative. CDR3: CASSLSASGTVDNEQFF. The CDR3 DNA is TGTGCCAGCAGTTTATCGGCCTCCGGGACAGTAGACAATGAGCAGTTCTTC.